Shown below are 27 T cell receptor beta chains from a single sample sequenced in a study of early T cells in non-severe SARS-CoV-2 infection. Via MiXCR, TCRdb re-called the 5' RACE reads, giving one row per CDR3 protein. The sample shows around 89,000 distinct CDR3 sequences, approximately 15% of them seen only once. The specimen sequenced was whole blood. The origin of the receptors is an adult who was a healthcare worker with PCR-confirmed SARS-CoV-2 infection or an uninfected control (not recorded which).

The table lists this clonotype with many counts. CDR3: CSVGSVRGPGELFF. The CDR3, as DNA: TGCAGCGTTGGATCGGTCAGGGGTCCCGGGGAGCTGTTTTTT. The chain employs TRBV29-1 and TRBJ2-2, with D tentatively TRBD1 (6 bases). This CDR3 contains 14 residues. In germline, CDR1 is SQVTM, CDR2 ANQGSEA. Trimming shortened V by 4 bases and J by 6 bases, and 15 bases separated the two germline ends.

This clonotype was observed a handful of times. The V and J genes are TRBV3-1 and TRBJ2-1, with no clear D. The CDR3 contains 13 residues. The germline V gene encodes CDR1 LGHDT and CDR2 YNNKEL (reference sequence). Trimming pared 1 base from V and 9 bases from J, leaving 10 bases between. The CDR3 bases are TGTGCCAGCAGCCAAGCTCCACGGACTGAGCAGTTCTTC. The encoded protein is CASSQAPRTEQFF.

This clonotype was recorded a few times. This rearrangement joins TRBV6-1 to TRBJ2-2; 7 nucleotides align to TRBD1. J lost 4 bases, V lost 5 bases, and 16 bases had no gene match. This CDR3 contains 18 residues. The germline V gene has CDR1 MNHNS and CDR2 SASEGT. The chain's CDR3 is CASSPAQRGHAGTGELFF. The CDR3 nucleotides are TGTGCCAGCAGTCCTGCTCAAAGGGGGCACGCGGGCACCGGGGAGCTGTTTTTT.

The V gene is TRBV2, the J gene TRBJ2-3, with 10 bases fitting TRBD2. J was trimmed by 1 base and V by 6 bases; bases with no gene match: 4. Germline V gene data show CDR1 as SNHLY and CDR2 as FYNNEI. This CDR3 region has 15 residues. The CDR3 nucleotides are TGTGCCAGCAGATTAGCGGGGGGCCGCACAGATACGCAGTATTTT. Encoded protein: CASRLAGGRTDTQYF.

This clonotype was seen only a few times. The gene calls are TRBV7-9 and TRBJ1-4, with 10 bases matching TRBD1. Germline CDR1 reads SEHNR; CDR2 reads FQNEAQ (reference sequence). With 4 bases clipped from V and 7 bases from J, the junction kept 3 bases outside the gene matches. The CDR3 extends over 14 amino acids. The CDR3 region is CASSSRDRGEKLFF. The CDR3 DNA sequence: TGTGCCAGCAGCTCGAGGGACAGGGGTGAAAAACTGTTTTTT.

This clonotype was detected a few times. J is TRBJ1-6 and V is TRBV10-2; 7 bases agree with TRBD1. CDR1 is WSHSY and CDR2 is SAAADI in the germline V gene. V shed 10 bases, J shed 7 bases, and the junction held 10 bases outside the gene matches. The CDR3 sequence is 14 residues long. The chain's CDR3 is CATYPGTANSPLHF. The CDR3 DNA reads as TGCGCCACTTACCCCGGGACAGCGAATTCACCCCTCCACTTT.

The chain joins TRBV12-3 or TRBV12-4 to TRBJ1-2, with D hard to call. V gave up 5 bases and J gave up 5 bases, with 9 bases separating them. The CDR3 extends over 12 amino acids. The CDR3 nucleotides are TGTGCCAGCAGTACCATTAGGTATGGCTACACCTTC. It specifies CASSTIRYGYTF.

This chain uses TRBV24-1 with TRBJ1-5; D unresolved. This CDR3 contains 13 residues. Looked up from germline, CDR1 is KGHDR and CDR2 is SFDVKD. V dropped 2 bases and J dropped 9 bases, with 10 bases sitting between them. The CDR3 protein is CATSDSGIWPQHF. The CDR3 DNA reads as TGTGCCACCAGTGATTCTGGGATCTGGCCCCAGCATTTT.

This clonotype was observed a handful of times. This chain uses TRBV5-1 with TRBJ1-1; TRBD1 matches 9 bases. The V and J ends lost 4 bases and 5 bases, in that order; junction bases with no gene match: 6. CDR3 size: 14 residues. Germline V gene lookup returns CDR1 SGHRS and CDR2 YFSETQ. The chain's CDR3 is CASSQQTGGTEAFF. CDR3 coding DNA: TGCGCCAGCAGCCAACAGACAGGGGGGACTGAAGCTTTCTTT. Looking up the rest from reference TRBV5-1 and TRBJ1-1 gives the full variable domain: KAGVTQTPRYLIKTRGQQVTLSCSPISGHRSVSWYQQTPGQGLQFLFEYFSETQRNKGNFPGRFSGRQFSNSRSEMNVSTLELGDSALYLCASSQQTGGTEAFFGQGTRLTVV.

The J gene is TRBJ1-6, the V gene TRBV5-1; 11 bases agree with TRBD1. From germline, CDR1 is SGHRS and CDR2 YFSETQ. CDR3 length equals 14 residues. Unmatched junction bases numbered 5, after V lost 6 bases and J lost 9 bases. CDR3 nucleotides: TGCGCCAGCAAACCGGGACAGGGGGGTTCACCCCTCCACTTT. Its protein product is CASKPGQGGSPLHF.

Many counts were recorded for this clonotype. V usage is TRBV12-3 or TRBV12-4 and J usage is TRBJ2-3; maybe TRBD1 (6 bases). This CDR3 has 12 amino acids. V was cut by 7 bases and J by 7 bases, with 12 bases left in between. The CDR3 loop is CASKNTGYTQYF. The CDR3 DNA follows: TGTGCCAGCAAAAATACAGGGTATACGCAGTATTTT.

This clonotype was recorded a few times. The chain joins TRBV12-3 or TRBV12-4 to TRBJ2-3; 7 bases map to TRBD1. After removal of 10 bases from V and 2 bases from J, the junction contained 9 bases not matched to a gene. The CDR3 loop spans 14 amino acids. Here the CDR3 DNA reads TGTGCCATCAAAGACAGGGCTTCCACAGATACGCAGTATTTT. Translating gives CAIKDRASTDTQYF.

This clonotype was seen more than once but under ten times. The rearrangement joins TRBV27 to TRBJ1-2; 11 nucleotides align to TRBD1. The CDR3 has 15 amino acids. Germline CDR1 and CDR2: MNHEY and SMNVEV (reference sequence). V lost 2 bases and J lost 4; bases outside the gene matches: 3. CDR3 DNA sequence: TGTGCCAGCAGTTTAGGACAGGGGGCTTTCTATGGCTACACCTTC. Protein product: CASSLGQGAFYGYTF.

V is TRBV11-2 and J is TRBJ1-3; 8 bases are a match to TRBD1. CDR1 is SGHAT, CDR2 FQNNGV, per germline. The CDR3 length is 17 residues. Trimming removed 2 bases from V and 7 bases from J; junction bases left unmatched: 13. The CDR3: CASSLTGTGTLGNTIYF. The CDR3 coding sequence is TGTGCCAGCAGCTTAACCGGGACAGGCACATTAGGCAACACCATATATTTT.

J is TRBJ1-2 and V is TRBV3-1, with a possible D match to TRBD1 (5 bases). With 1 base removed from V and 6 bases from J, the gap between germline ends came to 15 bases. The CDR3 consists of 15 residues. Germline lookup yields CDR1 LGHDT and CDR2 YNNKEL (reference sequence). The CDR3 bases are TGTGCCAGCAGCCAAGTAGGTTTTGGGGGAGATGGCTACACCTTC. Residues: CASSQVGFGGDGYTF.

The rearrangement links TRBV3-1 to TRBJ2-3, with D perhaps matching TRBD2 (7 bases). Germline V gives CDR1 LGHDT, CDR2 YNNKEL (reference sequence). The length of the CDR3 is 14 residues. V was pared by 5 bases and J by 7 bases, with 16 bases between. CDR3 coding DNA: TGTGCCAGCAGCGCGGGGGTAGGGGGGCATACGCAGTATTTT. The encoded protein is CASSAGVGGHTQYF.

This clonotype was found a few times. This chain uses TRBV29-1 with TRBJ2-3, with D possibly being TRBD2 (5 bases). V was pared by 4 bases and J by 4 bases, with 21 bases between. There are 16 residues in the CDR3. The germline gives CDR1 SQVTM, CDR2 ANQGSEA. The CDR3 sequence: CSVGGFGLRLPDTQYF. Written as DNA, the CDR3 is TGCAGCGTTGGAGGGTTCGGCCTCCGTTTACCAGATACGCAGTATTTT.

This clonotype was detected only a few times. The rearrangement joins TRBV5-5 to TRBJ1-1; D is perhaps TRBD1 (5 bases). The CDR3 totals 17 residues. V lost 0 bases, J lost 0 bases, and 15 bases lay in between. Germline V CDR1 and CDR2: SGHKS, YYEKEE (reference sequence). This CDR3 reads CASSLASAGSMNTEAFF. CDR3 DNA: TGTGCCAGCAGCTTGGCGTCCGCAGGGTCCATGAACACTGAAGCTTTCTTT. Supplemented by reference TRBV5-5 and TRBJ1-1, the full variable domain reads DAGVTQSPTHLIKTRGQQVTLRCSPISGHKSVSWYQQVLGQGPQFIFQYYEKEERGRGNFPDRFSARQFPNYSSELNVNALLLGDSALYLCASSLASAGSMNTEAFFGQGTRLTVV.

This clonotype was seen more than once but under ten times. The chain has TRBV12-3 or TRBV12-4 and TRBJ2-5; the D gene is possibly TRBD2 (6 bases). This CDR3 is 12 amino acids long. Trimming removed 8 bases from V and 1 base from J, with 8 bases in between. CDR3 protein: CASGRSQETQYF. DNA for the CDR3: TGTGCCAGCGGGAGGTCCCAAGAGACCCAGTACTTC.

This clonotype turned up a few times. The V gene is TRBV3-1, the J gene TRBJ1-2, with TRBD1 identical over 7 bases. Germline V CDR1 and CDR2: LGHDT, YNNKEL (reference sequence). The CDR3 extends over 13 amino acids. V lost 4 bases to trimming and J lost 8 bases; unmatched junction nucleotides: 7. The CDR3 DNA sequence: TGTGCCAGCAGCCTCAGGGACAGTTCCGGCTACACCTTC. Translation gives CASSLRDSSGYTF. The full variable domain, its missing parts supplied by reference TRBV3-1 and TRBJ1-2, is DTAVSQTPKYLVTQMGNDKSIKCEQNLGHDTMYWYKQDSKKFLKIMFSYNNKELIINETVPNRFSPKSPDKAHLNLHINSLELGDSAVYFCASSLRDSSGYTFGSGTRLTVV.

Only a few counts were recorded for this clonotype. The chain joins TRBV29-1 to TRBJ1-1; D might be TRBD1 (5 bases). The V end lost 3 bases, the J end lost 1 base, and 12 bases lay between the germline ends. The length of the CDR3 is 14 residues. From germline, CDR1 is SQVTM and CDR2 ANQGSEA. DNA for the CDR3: TGCAGCGTTGACGCAAGAAGGGGGAACACTGAAGCTTTCTTT. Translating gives CSVDARRGNTEAFF.

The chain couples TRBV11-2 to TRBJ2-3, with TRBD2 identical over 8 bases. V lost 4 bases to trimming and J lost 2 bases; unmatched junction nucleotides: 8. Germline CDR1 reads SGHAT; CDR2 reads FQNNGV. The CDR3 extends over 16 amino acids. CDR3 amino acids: CASSSRGRGVTDTQYF. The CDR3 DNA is TGTGCCAGCAGCTCCCGAGGGCGGGGGGTCACAGATACGCAGTATTTT.

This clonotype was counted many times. The CDR3 DNA reads TGCGCCAGCAGCTTGGTGGGACAGCAAGAGACCCAGTACTTC. The encoded protein is CASSLVGQQETQYF. The V gene is TRBV5-1, the J gene TRBJ2-5, with 7 bases aligning to TRBD1. The CDR3 is 14 residues long. The germline gives CDR1 SGHRS, CDR2 YFSETQ. The trim removed 0 bases at V and 2 bases at J, leaving 1 base unmatched.

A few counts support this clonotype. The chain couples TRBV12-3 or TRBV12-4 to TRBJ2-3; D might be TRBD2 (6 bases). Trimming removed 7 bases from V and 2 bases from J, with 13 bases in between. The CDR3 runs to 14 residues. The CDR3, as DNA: TGTGCCAGCACCACCCGGGACTTCACAGATACGCAGTATTTT. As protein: CASTTRDFTDTQYF.

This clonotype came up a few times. The CDR3 region is CASSIGAYSSTDTQYF. CDR3 bases: TGTGCCAGTAGTATTGGGGCCTATTCCAGCACAGATACGCAGTATTTT. This chain uses TRBV19 with TRBJ2-3; possibly TRBD1 for D (5 bases). V lost 3 bases and J 0 bases, leaving 13 bases between the germline ends. This CDR3 has 16 amino acids. The germline V gene has CDR1 LNHDA and CDR2 SQIVND (reference sequence).

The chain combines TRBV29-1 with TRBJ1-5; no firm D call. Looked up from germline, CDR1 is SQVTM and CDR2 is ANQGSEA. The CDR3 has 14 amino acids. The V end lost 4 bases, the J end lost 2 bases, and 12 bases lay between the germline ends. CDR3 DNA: TGCAGCGTTGGCTCCCCGGGAGGCAATCAGCCCCAGCATTTT. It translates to CSVGSPGGNQPQHF.

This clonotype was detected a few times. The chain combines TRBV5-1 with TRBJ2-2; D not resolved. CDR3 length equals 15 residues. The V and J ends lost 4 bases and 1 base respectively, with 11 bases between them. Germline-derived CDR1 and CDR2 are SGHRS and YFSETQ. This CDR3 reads CASSQSTMNTGELFF. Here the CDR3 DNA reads TGCGCCAGCAGCCAGTCTACCATGAACACCGGGGAGCTGTTTTTT.